This T cell receptor (beta chain) was retrieved from a study of metastatic and nonmetastatic thyroid tumors. The wider study: Comparison of repertoires was carried out across blood and tumor or nodule tissue from malignant and benign thyroid patients.

Original handling: Building a distant-metastasis classifier for papillary thyroid cancer drew on CDR3 differences across clinicopathological groups. MiXCR was used by TCRdb to re-call the PCR reads. The V and J calls reflect TCRdb's pipeline rather than the authors' work. The profile shows approximately 35,000 clones, 14% to 15% of them singletons. This clone was recorded at least ten times. Its antigen is unknown. CDR3 length: 13 residues. Deletions cut 11 bases from V and 4 bases from J, with 15 bases between. From germline, CDR1 is LNHNV and CDR2 YYDKDF (reference sequence). Findings and caveats of the study: Compared with benign nodules, malignant thyroid tumors were reported to have significantly higher TCR beta diversity in both blood and tumor.

Until they underwent thyroid surgery, no patient had received any treatment. The chain links TRBV15 to TRBJ2-1; D is possibly TRBD1 or TRBD2 (6 bases each). The receptor's source is a male donor with papillary thyroid cancer or a benign thyroid nodule (not recorded which). Some clones in this sample may be carry-over from other donors' samples. Sequenced: blood. CDR3 region: CAARRDKYNEQFF. The CDR3 DNA follows: TGTGCCGCCCGGCGGGACAAATACAATGAGCAGTTCTTC.